The 3 T cell receptor beta chains reported below all come from one sample, sequenced in a study of shared clonotypes between healthy human individuals. Only in-frame clones appear in the TCRdb table, and some are missing; sequencing was by immunoSEQ multiplex PCR. The table lists a few million clones, 93% of them singletons. The source material was naive CD4+ T cells from PBMCs. The subset denotes: CD45RA+ positively selected. Receptor source: a man between 18 and 35 years old in good health. Some clones in this sample may be carry-over from other donors' samples.

This chain uses TRBV11-2 with TRBJ2-1, with TRBD2 matching 8 bases. Germline trimming cut 5 bases from V and 0 bases from J; bases unmatched to any gene: 6. Germline assignment: CDR1 SGHAT and CDR2 FQNNGV. This CDR3 has 16 residues. CDR3: CASSSTSGTSYNEQFF. Written as DNA, the CDR3 is TGTGCCAGCAGCAGCACTAGCGGTACCTCCTACAATGAGCAGTTCTTC. The full variable domain, with the rest looked up from reference TRBV11-2 and TRBJ2-1, is EAGVAQSPRYKIIEKRQSVAFWCNPISGHATLYWYQQILGQGPKLLIQFQNNGVVDDSQLPKDRFSAERLKGVDSTLKIQPAKLEDSAVYLCASSSTSGTSYNEQFFGPGTRLTVL.

This clone showed up just once. J is TRBJ2-3 and V is TRBV10-3; D is unclear. The CDR3 covers 15 residues. The ends were cut back, 1 base at V and 1 base at J, with 9 bases in the middle. Germline V gives CDR1 ENHRY, CDR2 SYGVKD. The CDR3 loop is CAISEYQAGTDTQYF. CDR3 in DNA: TGTGCCATCAGTGAGTATCAAGCAGGCACAGATACGCAGTATTTT.

This chain links TRBV28 with TRBJ2-3; 10 nucleotides line up with TRBD2. V gave up 5 bases and J gave up 0 bases; unmatched junction bases: 14. Germline values: CDR1 MDHEN, CDR2 SYDVKM. The CDR3 runs 19 residues. In DNA form, the CDR3 reads TGTGCCAGCAGTACACGGTGGAGCGGGAGGGCCCCTAGCACAGATACGCAGTATTTT. Protein sequence: CASSTRWSGRAPSTDTQYF.